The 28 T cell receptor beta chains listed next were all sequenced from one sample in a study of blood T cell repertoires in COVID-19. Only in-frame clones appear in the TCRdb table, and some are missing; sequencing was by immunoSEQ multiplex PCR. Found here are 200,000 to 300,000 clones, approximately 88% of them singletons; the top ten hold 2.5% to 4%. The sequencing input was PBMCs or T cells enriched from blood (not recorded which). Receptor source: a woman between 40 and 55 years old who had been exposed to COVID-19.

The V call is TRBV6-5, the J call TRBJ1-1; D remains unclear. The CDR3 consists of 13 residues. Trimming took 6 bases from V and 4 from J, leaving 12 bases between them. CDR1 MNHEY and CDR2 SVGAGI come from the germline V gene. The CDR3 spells CASSRPGTTEAFF. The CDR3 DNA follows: TGTGCCAGCAGCCGCCCAGGAACCACTGAAGCTTTCTTT.

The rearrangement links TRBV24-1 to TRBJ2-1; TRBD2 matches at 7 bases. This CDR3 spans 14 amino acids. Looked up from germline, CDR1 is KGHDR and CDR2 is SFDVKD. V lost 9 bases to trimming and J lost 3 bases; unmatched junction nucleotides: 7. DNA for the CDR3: TGTGCCACCGCAAGGGAGGGCGGCTACAATGAGCAGTTCTTC. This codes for CATAREGGYNEQFF.

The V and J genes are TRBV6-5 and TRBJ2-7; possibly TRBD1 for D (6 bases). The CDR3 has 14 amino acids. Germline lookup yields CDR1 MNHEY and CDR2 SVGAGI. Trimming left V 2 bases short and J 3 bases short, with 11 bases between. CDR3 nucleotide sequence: TGTGCCAGCAGTTACGGGCAGGGGTTCTACGAGCAGTACGTC. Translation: CASSYGQGFYEQYV.

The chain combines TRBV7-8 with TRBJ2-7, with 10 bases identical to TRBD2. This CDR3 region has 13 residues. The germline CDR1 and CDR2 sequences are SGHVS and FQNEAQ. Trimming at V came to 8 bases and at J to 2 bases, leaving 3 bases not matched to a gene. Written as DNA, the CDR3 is TGTGCCAGCCGGACTAGCGGAGCCTACGAGCAGTACGTC. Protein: CASRTSGAYEQYV.

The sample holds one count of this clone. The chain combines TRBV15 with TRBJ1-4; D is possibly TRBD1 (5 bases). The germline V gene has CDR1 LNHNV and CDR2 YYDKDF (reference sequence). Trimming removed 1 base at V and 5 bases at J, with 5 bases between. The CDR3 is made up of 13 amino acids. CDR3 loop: CATSRGQNEKLFF. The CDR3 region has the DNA TGTGCCACCAGCAGAGGACAGAATGAAAAACTGTTTTTT. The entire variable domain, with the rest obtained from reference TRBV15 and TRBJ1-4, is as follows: DAMVIQNPRYQVTQFGKPVTLSCSQTLNHNVMYWYQQKSSQAPKLLFHYYDKDFNNEADTPDNFQSRRPNTSFCFLDIRSPGLGDTAMYLCATSRGQNEKLFFGSGTQLSVL.

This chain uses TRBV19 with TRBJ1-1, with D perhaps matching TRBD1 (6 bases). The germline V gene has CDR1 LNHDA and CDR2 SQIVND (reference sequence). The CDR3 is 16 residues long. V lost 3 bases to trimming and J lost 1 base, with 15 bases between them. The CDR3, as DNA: TGTGCCAGTAGTATGGGGCAGGGCAGGGGGAACACTGAAGCTTTCTTT. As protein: CASSMGQGRGNTEAFF. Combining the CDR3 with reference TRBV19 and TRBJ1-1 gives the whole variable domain DGGITQSPKYLFRKEGQNVTLSCEQNLNHDAMYWYRQDPGQGLRLIYYSQIVNDFQKGDIAEGYSVSREKKESFPLTVTSAQKNPTAFYLCASSMGQGRGNTEAFFGQGTRLTVV.

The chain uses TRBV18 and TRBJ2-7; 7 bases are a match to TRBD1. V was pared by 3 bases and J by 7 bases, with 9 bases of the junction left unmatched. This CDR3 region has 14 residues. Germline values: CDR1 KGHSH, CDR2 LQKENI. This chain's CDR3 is CASSPRQGTGEQYV. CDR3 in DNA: TGTGCCAGCTCACCCCGACAGGGAACGGGGGAGCAGTACGTC.

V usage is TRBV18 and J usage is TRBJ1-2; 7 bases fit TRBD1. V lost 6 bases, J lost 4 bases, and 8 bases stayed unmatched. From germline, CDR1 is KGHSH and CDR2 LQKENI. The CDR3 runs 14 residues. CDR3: CASSPGTDSYGYTF. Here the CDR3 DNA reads TGTGCCAGCTCCCCCGGGACAGACTCCTATGGCTACACCTTC.

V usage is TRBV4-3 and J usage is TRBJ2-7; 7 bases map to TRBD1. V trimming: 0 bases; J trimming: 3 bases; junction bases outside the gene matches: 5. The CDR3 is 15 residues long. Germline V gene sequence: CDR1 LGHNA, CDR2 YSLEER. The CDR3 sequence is CASSQERQGRYEQYF. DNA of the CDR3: TGCGCCAGCAGCCAAGAAAGACAGGGTCGCTACGAGCAGTACTTC.

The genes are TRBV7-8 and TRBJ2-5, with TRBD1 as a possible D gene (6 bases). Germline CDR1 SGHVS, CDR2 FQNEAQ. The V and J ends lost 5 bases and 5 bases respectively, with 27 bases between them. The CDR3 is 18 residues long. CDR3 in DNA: TGTGCCAGCAGCCCCCAGGGCGGTAGACAGGCTCGGAGGGAGACCCAGTACTTC. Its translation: CASSPQGGRQARRETQYF.

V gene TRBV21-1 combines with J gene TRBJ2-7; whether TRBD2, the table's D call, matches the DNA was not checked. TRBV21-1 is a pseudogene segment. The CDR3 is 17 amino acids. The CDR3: CASSKGGDSGSSYEQYV. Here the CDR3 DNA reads TGTGCCAGCAGCAAAGGTGGGGATAGCGGGAGCTCCTACGAGCAGTACGTC.

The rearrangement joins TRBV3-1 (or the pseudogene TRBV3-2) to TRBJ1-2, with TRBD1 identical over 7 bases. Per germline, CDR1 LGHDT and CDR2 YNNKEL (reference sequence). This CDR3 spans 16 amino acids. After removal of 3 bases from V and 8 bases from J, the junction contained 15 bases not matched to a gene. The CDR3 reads CASSHMGQTLEIGYTF. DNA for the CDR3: TGTGCCAGCAGCCATATGGGACAGACCCTTGAAATAGGCTACACCTTC.

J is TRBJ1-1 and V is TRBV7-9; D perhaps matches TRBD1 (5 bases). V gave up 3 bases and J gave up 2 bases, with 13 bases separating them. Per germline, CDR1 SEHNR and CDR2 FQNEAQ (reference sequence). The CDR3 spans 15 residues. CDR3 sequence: CASSFLRQLNTEAFF. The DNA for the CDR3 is TGTGCCAGCAGCTTCCTCCGACAGCTAAACACTGAAGCTTTCTTT.

In DNA form, the CDR3 reads TGTGCCACCGGGACTTATAGCAATCAGCCCCAGCATTTT. It codes for CATGTYSNQPQHF. The chain carries TRBV24-1 and TRBJ1-5, with D tentatively TRBD1 (5 bases). This CDR3 has 13 residues. Trimming shortened V by 9 bases and J by 0 bases, and 8 bases separated the two germline ends. Germline lookup yields CDR1 KGHDR and CDR2 SFDVKD.

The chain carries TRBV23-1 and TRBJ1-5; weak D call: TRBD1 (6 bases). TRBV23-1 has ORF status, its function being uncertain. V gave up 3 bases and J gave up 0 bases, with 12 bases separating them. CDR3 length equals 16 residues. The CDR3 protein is CASSHATGTSNQPQHF. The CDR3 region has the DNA TGCGCCAGCAGTCACGCGACAGGTACTAGCAATCAGCCCCAGCATTTT.

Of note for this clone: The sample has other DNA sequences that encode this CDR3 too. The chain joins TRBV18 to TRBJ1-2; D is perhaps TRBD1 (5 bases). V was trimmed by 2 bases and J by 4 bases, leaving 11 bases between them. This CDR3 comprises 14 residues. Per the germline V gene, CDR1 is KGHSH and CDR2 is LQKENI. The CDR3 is CASSPRRDSYGYTF. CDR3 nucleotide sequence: TGTGCCAGCTCACCAAGGCGAGACAGCTATGGCTACACCTTC. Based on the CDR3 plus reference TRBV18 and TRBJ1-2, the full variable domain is NAGVMQNPRHLVRRRGQEARLRCSPMKGHSHVYWYRQLPEEGLKFMVYLQKENIIDESGMPKERFSAEFPKEGPSILRIQQVVRGDSAAYFCASSPRRDSYGYTFGSGTRLTVV.

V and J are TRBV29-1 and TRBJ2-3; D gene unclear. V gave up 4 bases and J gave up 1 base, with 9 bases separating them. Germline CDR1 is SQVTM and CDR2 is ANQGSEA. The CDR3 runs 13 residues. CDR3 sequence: CSVVGGRTDTQYF. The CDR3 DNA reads TGCAGCGTTGTTGGCGGTCGCACAGATACGCAGTATTTT.

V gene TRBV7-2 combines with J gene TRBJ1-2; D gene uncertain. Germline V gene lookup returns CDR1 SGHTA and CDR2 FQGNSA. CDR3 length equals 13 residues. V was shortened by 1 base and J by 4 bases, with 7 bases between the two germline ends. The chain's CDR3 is CASSLGTGYGYTF. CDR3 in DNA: TGTGCCAGCAGCTTAGGTACCGGCTATGGCTACACCTTC.

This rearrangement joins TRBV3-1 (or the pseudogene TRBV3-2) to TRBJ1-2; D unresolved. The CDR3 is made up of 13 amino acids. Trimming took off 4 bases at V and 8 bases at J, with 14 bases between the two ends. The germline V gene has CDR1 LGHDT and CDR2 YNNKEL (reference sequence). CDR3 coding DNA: TGTGCCAGCAGCCCTGAGAGGTTCGGAGGCTACACCTTC. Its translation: CASSPERFGGYTF.

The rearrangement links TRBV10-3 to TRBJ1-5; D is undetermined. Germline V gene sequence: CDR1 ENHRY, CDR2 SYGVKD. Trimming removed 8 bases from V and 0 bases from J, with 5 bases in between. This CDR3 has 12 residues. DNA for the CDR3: TGTGCCATCTCGGTTAGCAATCAGCCCCAGCATTTT. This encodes CAISVSNQPQHF.

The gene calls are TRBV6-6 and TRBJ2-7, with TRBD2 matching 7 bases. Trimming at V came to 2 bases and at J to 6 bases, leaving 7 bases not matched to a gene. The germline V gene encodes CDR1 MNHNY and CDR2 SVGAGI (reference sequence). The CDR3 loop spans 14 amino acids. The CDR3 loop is CASSYLGGRGEQYV. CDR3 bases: TGTGCCAGCAGTTACCTCGGGGGGAGGGGCGAGCAGTACGTC.

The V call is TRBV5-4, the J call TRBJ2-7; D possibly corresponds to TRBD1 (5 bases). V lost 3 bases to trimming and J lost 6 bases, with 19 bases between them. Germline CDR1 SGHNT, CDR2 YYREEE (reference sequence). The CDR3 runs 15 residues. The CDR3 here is CASSSGILMGSEQYF. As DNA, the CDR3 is TGTGCCAGCAGCTCAGGGATCTTGATGGGAAGCGAGCAGTACTTC.

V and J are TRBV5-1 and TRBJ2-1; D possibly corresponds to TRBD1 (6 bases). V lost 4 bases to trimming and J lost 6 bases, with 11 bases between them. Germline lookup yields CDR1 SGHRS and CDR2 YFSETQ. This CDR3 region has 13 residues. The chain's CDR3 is CASSLGQTNEQFF. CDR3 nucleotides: TGCGCCAGCAGCCTTGGACAGACCAATGAGCAGTTCTTC.

CDR3 residues: CASSPLAGGLQETQYF. Written as DNA, the CDR3 is TGTGCCAGCTCACCACTAGCGGGGGGACTCCAAGAGACCCAGTACTTC. The gene calls are TRBV18 and TRBJ2-5, with TRBD2 identical over 10 bases. J was trimmed by 1 base and V by 1 base; bases with no gene match: 3. CDR3 size: 16 residues. Germline CDR1 reads KGHSH; CDR2 reads LQKENI. Filled out from reference TRBV18 and TRBJ2-5, the complete variable domain reads NAGVMQNPRHLVRRRGQEARLRCSPMKGHSHVYWYRQLPEEGLKFMVYLQKENIIDESGMPKERFSAEFPKEGPSILRIQQVVRGDSAAYFCASSPLAGGLQETQYFGPGTRLLVL.

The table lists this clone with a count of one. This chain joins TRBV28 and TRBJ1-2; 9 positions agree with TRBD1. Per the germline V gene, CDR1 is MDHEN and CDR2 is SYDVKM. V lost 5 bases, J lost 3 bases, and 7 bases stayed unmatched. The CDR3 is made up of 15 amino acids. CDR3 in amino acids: CASSPTGGFDYGYTF. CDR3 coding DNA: TGTGCCAGCAGTCCAACAGGGGGCTTTGACTATGGCTACACCTTC.

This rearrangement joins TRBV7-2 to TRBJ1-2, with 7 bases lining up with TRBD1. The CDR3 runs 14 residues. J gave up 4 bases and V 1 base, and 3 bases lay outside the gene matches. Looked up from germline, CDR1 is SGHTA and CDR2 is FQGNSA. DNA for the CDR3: TGTGCCAGCAGCTTAGAGCCAGGGGGCTATGGCTACACCTTC. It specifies CASSLEPGGYGYTF.

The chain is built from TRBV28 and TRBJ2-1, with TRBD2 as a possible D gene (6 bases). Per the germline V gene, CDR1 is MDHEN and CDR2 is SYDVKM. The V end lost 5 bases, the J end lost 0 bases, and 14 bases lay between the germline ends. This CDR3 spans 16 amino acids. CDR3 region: CASSPFGGSSYNEQFF. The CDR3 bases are TGTGCCAGCAGTCCCTTTGGGGGGAGCTCCTACAATGAGCAGTTCTTC.

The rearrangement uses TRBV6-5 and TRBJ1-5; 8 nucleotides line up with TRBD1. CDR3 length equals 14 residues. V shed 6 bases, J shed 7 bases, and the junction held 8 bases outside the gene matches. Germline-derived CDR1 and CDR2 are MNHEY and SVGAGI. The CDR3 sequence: CASSRTGRIQPQHF. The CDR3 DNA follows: TGTGCCAGCAGCCGGACAGGGAGGATCCAGCCCCAGCATTTT.